Presented here are 17 T cell receptor beta chains from one specimen sequenced in a study of CD8+CD57+ T cells in acquired aplastic anemia. Genomic DNA, the template, was used for profiling of the TCR beta VDJ and CDR3. TCRdb re-analysed the reads in MiXCR, keeping a single row per CDR3 protein. The table records 98,000 or so distinct CDR3 sequences, around 49% of them present only once. Sequencing was done on a sample of sorted CD4+, CD8+, or CD8+CD57+ T cells (not recorded which) from PBMCs. All receptors derive from a human donor in good health, serving as a control.

This chain uses TRBV29-1 with TRBJ1-5; tentatively, D is TRBD1 (5 bases). Germline V gives CDR1 SQVTM, CDR2 ANQGSEA. The CDR3 loop spans 12 amino acids. The V end lost 3 bases, the J end lost 4 bases, and 7 bases lay between the germline ends. The CDR3 loop reads CSVEGENQPQHF. As DNA, the CDR3 is TGCAGCGTTGAGGGGGAGAATCAGCCCCAGCATTTT.

The chain employs TRBV10-3 and TRBJ2-3; 7 nucleotides line up with TRBD2. CDR1 and CDR2 (germline): ENHRY, SYGVKD. V shed 3 bases, J shed 4 bases, and the junction held 1 base outside the gene matches. This CDR3 comprises 13 residues. The CDR3 spells CAISDLAADTQYF. The DNA of the CDR3 is TGTGCCATCAGTGACCTAGCGGCAGATACGCAGTATTTT.

This clonotype has just a few counts. V usage is TRBV6-1 and J usage is TRBJ1-2; D possibly corresponds to TRBD1 (6 bases). Trimming cost V 6 bases and J 4 bases, with 18 bases left between them. CDR3 length: 15 amino acids. Per germline, CDR1 MNHNS and CDR2 SASEGT. The CDR3 sequence is CASSLQTGTIYGYTF. For the CDR3, the DNA is TGTGCCAGCAGCCTGCAAACCGGGACAATCTATGGCTACACCTTC.

This clonotype appeared many times. The chain has TRBV24-1 and TRBJ1-2, with D possibly being TRBD1 (6 bases). This CDR3 comprises 14 residues. V was shortened by 2 bases and J by 6 bases, with 12 bases between the two germline ends. CDR1 and CDR2 (germline): KGHDR, SFDVKD. CDR3 protein: CATSDYRDSDGYTF. In DNA form, the CDR3 reads TGTGCCACCAGTGATTACAGGGATTCGGATGGCTACACCTTC.

A single count supports this clonotype. A read error is likely, as this CDR3 ends without the conserved phenylalanine or tryptophan. This rearrangement joins TRBV10-3 to TRBJ1-1, with a possible D match to TRBD1 (5 bases). This CDR3 region has 13 residues. Looked up from germline, CDR1 is ENHRY and CDR2 is SYGVKD. V was clipped by 4 bases and J by 4 bases, with 10 bases between them. DNA of the CDR3: TGTGCCATCAGTGCACAGGTAGGCACTGAAGCTTTCCTT. Its translation: CAISAQVGTEAFL.

This clonotype was picked up many times. V and J are TRBV7-2 and TRBJ1-3; D uncertain. V gave up 2 bases and J gave up 3 bases, with 8 bases separating them. Germline lookup yields CDR1 SGHTA and CDR2 FQGNSA. The CDR3 loop spans 14 amino acids. For the CDR3, the DNA is TGTGCCAGCAGCTTATTTTTAGGTGGAAACACCATATATTTT. Protein product: CASSLFLGGNTIYF. Full variable domain (rest looked up from reference TRBV7-2 and TRBJ1-3): GAGVSQSPSNKVTEKGKDVELRCDPISGHTALYWYRQSLGQGLEFLIYFQGNSAPDKSGLPSDRFSAERTGGSVSTLTIQRTQQEDSAVYLCASSLFLGGNTIYFGEGSWLTVV.

The CDR3 here is CANNGRAADTQYF. Written as DNA, the CDR3 is TGTGCCAACAACGGGAGAGCGGCGGATACGCAGTATTTT. This chain connects TRBV2 to TRBJ2-3; tentative D call: TRBD2 (6 bases). Trimming removed 10 bases from V and 6 bases from J, with 17 bases in between. The CDR3 loop spans 13 amino acids. Germline loops: CDR1 SNHLY, CDR2 FYNNEI. The entire variable domain, with the rest obtained from reference TRBV2 and TRBJ2-3, is as follows: EPEVTQTPSHQVTQMGQEVILRCVPISNHLYFYWYRQILGQKVEFLVSFYNNEISEKSEIFDDQFSVERPDGSNFTLKIRSTKLEDSAMYFCANNGRAADTQYFGPGTRLTVL.

This clonotype was recorded at least ten times. The chain joins TRBV27 to TRBJ2-7; no clear D. The CDR3 runs 13 residues. With 5 bases removed from V and 3 bases from J, the gap between germline ends came to 11 bases. Per germline, CDR1 MNHEY and CDR2 SMNVEV (reference sequence). The CDR3 DNA follows: TGTGCCAGCAGTCCCCCCCGGAGCTACGAGCAGTACTTC. It encodes CASSPPRSYEQYF.

This clonotype was observed a few times. Germline and junction disagree at one end, which may indicate a read error. This chain joins TRBV6-1 and TRBJ1-4, with D perhaps matching TRBD1 (5 bases). Germline lookup yields CDR1 MNHNS and CDR2 SASEGT. The CDR3 has 15 residues. For the CDR3, the DNA is TGTGCCAGCACCAGGACAACAGCAACTAATGGAAAACTGTTTTTT. Translating gives CASTRTTATNGKLFF.

As to this clonotype: At one end the junction does not follow the germline gene, possibly because of a read error. The chain couples TRBV7-2 to TRBJ2-7; tentatively, D is TRBD1 or TRBD2 (5 bases each). The CDR3 totals 16 residues. Germline V gene data show CDR1 as SGHTA and CDR2 as FQGNSA. Written as DNA, the CDR3 is TGTGCCAGCAGCGTAGCCGGGACCGCGAGCTCCTACGAGCAGTACTTC. Translation gives CASSVAGTASSYEQYF.

As concerns this clonotype: Mismatch with germline at one junction end may stem from a read error. The V call is TRBV2, the J call TRBJ2-7; D might be TRBD1 (5 bases). The CDR3 has 13 residues. Germline V gene lookup returns CDR1 SNHLY and CDR2 FYNNEI. The CDR3 spells CASSAHRTPEQYF. The CDR3, as DNA: TGCGCCAGCAGTGCACACAGGACCCCCGAGCAGTACTTC.

The chain combines TRBV19 with TRBJ1-3; D is undetermined. The V end was cut by 4 bases, the J end by 2 bases, with 12 bases between. The CDR3 length is 15 residues. Germline V CDR1 and CDR2: LNHDA, SQIVND (reference sequence). The CDR3 sequence is CASSTGPLAGNTIYF. In DNA form, the CDR3 reads TGTGCCAGTAGTACCGGCCCCCTTGCTGGAAACACCATATATTTT.

In its sample, this clonotype was seen many times. The chain joins TRBV10-3 to TRBJ2-3, with TRBD1 matching 7 bases. Per germline, CDR1 ENHRY and CDR2 SYGVKD. V lost 6 bases, J lost 0 bases, and 9 bases stayed unmatched. The CDR3 is 16 residues long. CDR3 loop: CAIRAGTEISTDTQYF. The DNA of the CDR3 is TGTGCCATCAGAGCCGGGACAGAGATTAGCACAGATACGCAGTATTTT.

V gene TRBV24-1 combines with J gene TRBJ2-1; D not certain. This CDR3 comprises 12 residues. Germline V lookup: CDR1 KGHDR, CDR2 SFDVKD. Trimming left V 3 bases short and J 9 bases short, with 8 bases between. As DNA, the CDR3 is TGTGCCACCAGTGATCTTTGGGGTGAGCAGTTCTTC. Translated, it gives CATSDLWGEQFF.

A single count supports this clonotype. A much larger clone differs by one base, so this may be a read error. The chain carries TRBV6-2 or TRBV6-3 and TRBJ1-5; TRBD1 agrees at 7 bases. Germline CDR1 MNHEY, CDR2 SVGEGT. Losses at the gene ends were 0 bases for V and 11 bases for J; bases not matched to a gene: 4. The CDR3 loop spans 13 amino acids. The CDR3 sequence is CASSYSGGQSQHF. CDR3 DNA sequence: TGTGCCAGCAGTTACTCAGGGGGCCAGTCCCAGCATTTT.

The table lists this clonotype with many counts. The chain combines TRBV6-2 or TRBV6-3 with TRBJ1-5; TRBD1 matches 7 bases. Germline assignment: CDR1 MNHEY and CDR2 SVGEGT. There are 16 residues in the CDR3. V shed 5 bases, J shed 0 bases, and the junction held 7 bases outside the gene matches. This CDR3 reads CASSHRDRDSNQPQHF. In nucleotides, the CDR3 is TGTGCCAGCAGTCACCGGGACAGAGATAGCAATCAGCCCCAGCATTTT.

The chain joins TRBV29-1 to TRBJ1-3; 7 bases line up with TRBD1. Germline CDR1 SQVTM, CDR2 ANQGSEA. The CDR3 contains 13 residues. V trimming: 7 bases; J trimming: 3 bases; junction bases outside the gene matches: 6. The CDR3 region is CSAGQERGNTIYF. The CDR3 DNA reads TGCAGCGCTGGACAGGAGCGTGGAAACACCATATATTTT.